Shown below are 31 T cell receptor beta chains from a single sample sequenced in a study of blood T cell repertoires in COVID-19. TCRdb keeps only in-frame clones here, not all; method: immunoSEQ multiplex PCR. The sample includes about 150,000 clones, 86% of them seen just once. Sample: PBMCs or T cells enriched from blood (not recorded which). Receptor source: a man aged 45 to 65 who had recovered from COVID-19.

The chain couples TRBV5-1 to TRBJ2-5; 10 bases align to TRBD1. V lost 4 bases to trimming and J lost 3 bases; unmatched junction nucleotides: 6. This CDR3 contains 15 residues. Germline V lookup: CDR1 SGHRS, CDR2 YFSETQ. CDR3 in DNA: TGCGCCAGCAGCGTAACCGGGACAGGGGAAGAGACCCAGTACTTC. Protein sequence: CASSVTGTGEETQYF.

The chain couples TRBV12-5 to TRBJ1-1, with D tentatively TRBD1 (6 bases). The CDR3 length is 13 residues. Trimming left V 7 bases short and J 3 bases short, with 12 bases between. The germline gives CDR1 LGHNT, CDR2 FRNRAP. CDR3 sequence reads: CASALQGYTEAFF. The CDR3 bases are TGTGCTAGTGCCCTACAGGGATACACTGAAGCTTTCTTT.

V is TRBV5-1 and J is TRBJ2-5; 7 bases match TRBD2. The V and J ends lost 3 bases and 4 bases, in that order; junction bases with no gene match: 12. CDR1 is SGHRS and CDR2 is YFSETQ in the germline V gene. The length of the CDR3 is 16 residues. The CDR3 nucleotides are TGCGCCAGCAGCTCCCAAGCGGGGCCTAGCACAGAGACCCAGTACTTC. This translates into CASSSQAGPSTETQYF.

DNA for the CDR3: TGTGCCAGCAGCTTCGGGGGACAGGTTGACACCGGGGAGCTGTTTTTT. It specifies CASSFGGQVDTGELFF. The chain couples TRBV11-2 to TRBJ2-2; 8 nucleotides line up with TRBD1. The trim removed 3 bases at V and 3 bases at J, leaving 6 bases unmatched. The germline V gene has CDR1 SGHAT and CDR2 FQNNGV. This CDR3 is 16 amino acids long. The full variable domain, its missing parts supplied by reference TRBV11-2 and TRBJ2-2, is EAGVAQSPRYKIIEKRQSVAFWCNPISGHATLYWYQQILGQGPKLLIQFQNNGVVDDSQLPKDRFSAERLKGVDSTLKIQPAKLEDSAVYLCASSFGGQVDTGELFFGEGSRLTVL.

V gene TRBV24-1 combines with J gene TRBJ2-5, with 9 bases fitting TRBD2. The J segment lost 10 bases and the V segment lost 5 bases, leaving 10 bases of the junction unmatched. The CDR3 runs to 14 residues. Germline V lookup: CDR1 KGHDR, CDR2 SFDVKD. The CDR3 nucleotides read TGTGCCACCAGTGGGGCTAGCGGGGCCGGGGGCCAGTACTTC. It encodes CATSGASGAGGQYF.

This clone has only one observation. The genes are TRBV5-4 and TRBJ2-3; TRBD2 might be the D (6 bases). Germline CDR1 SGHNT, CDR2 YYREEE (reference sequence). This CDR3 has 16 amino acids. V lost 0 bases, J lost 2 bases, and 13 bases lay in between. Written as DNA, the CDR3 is TGTGCCAGCAGCTTGGGAGGACTAAGCCCCACAGATACGCAGTATTTT. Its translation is CASSLGGLSPTDTQYF.

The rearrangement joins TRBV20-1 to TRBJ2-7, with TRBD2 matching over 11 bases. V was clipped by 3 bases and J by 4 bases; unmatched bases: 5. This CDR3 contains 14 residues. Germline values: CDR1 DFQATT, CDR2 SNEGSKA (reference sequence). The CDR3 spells CSASKSSGRYEQYF. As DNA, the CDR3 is TGCAGTGCTAGTAAATCTAGCGGGAGGTACGAGCAGTACTTC.

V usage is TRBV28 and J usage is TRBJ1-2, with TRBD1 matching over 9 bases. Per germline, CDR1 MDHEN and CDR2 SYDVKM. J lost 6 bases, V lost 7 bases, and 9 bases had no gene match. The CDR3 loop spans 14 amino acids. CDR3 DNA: TGTGCCAGCACCTTCCCCCGGGACAGGGATGGCTACACCTTC. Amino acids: CASTFPRDRDGYTF.

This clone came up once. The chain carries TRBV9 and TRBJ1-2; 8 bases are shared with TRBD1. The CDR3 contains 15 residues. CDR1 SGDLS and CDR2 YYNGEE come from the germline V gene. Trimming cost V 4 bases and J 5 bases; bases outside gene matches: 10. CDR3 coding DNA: TGTGCCAGCAGCCTAAGGGACAGGCTCGGGTATGGCTACACCTTC. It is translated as CASSLRDRLGYGYTF.

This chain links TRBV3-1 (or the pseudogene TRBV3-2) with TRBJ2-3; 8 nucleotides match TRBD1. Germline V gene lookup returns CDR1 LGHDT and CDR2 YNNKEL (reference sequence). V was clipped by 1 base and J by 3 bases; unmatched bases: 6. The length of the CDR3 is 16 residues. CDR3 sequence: CASSQGVRGPTDTQYF. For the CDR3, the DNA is TGTGCCAGCAGCCAAGGGGTCAGGGGGCCAACAGATACGCAGTATTTT.

CDR3: CASMPGAATNEKLFF. CDR3 DNA: TGTGCCAGTATGCCAGGGGCAGCAACTAATGAAAAACTGTTTTTT. The chain joins TRBV19 to TRBJ1-4; maybe TRBD1 (6 bases). This CDR3 spans 15 amino acids. V was shortened by 7 bases and J by 0 bases, with 12 bases between the two germline ends. In germline, CDR1 is LNHDA, CDR2 SQIVND (reference sequence).

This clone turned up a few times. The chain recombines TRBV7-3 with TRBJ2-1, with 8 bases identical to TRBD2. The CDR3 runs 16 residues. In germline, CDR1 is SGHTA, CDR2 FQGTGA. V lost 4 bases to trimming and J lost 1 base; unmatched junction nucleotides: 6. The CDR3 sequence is CASSSGLGSSYNEQFF. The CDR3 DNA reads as TGTGCCAGCAGCTCGGGACTAGGGAGTTCCTACAATGAGCAGTTCTTC.

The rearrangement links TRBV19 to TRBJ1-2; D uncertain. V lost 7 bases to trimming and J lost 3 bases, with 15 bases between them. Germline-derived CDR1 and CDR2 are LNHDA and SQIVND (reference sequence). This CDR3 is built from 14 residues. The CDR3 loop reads CASNTPGIDYGYTF. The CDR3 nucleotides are TGTGCCAGTAACACCCCGGGAATCGACTATGGCTACACCTTC.

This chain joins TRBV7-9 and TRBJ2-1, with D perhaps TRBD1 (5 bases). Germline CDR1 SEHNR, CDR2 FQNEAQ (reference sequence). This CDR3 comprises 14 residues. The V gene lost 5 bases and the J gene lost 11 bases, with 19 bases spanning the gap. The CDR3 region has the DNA TGTGCCAGCAGCCCCGGTTATGGGGCAAGTAAGCAGTTCTTC. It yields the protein CASSPGYGASKQFF. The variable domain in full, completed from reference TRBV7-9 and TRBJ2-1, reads DTGVSQNPRHKITKRGQNVTFRCDPISEHNRLYWYRQTLGQGPEFLTYFQNEAQLEKSRLLSDRFSAERPKGSFSTLEIQRTEQGDSAMYLCASSPGYGASKQFFGPGTRLTVL.

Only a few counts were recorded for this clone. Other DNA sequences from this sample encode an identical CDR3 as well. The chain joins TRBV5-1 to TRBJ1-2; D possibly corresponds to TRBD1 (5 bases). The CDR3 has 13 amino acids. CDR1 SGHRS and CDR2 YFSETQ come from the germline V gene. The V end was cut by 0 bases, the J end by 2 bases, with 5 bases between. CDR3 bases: TGCGCCAGCAGCTTGGCAGGGAACTATGGCTACACCTTC. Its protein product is CASSLAGNYGYTF.

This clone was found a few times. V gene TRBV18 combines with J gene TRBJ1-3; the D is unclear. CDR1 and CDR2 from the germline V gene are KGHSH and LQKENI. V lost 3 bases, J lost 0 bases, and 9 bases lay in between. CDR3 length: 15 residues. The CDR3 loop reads CASSPSSSSGNTIYF. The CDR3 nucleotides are TGTGCCAGCTCACCGAGTAGTAGCTCTGGAAACACCATATATTTT. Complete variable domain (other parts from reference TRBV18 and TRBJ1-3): NAGVMQNPRHLVRRRGQEARLRCSPMKGHSHVYWYRQLPEEGLKFMVYLQKENIIDESGMPKERFSAEFPKEGPSILRIQQVVRGDSAAYFCASSPSSSSGNTIYFGEGSWLTVV.

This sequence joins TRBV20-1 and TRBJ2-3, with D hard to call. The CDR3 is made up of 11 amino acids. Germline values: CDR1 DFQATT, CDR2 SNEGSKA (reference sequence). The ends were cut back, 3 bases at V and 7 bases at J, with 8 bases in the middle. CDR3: CSASVTNTQYF. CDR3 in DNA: TGCAGTGCTAGTGTAACAAATACGCAGTATTTT.

The CDR3 loop is CASSYRYGGYTF. The CDR3 region has the DNA TGTGCCAGCAGTTACCGGTACGGGGGCTACACCTTC. The rearrangement joins TRBV6-2 or TRBV6-3 to TRBJ1-2; no clear D. The CDR3 loop spans 12 amino acids. Germline-derived CDR1 and CDR2 are MNHEY and SVGEGT. Between the trimmed V and J ends, which lost 2 bases and 8 bases, there was a span of 9 bases.

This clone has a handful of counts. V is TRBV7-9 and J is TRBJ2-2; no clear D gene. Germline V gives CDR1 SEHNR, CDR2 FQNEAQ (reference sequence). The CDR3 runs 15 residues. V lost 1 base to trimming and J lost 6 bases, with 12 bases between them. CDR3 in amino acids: CASSLVGGISGELFF. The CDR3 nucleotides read TGTGCCAGCAGCTTAGTCGGCGGAATCTCCGGGGAGCTGTTTTTT.

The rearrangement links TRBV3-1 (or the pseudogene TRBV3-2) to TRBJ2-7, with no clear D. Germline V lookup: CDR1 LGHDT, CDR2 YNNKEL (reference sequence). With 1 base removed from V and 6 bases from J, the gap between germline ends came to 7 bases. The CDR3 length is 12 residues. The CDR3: CASSQVYSEQYF. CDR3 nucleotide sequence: TGTGCCAGCAGCCAAGTGTACTCCGAGCAGTACTTC.

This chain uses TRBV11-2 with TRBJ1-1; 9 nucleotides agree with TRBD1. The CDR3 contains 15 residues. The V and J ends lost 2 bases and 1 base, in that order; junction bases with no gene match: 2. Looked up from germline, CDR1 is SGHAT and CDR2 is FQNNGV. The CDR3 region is CASSLRDRANTEAFF. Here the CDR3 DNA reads TGTGCCAGCAGCTTAAGGGACAGGGCGAACACTGAAGCTTTCTTT.

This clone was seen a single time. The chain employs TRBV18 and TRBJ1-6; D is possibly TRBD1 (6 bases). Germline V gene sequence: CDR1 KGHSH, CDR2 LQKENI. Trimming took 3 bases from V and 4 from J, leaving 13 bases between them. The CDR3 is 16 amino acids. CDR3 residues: CASSPGGGVYNSPLHF. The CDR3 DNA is TGTGCCAGCTCACCGGGCGGGGGCGTTTATAATTCACCCCTCCACTTT. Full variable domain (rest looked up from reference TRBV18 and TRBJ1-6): NAGVMQNPRHLVRRRGQEARLRCSPMKGHSHVYWYRQLPEEGLKFMVYLQKENIIDESGMPKERFSAEFPKEGPSILRIQQVVRGDSAAYFCASSPGGGVYNSPLHFGNGTRLTVT.

The CDR3 DNA reads TGTGCCAGCAGCGGAGGTTTAAAGACAGCTAACTATGGCTACACCTTC. This sequence encodes CASSGGLKTANYGYTF. The rearrangement links TRBV9 to TRBJ1-2, with D perhaps TRBD1 (5 bases). The germline V gene encodes CDR1 SGDLS and CDR2 YYNGEE. Trimming took off 3 bases at V and 0 bases at J, with 15 bases between the two ends. This CDR3 is built from 16 residues.

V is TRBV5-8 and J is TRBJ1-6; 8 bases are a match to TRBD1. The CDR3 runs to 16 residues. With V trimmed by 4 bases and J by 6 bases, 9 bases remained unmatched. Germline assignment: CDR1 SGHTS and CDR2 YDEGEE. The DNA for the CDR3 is TGTGCCAGCAGCGACCGGACAGGGACGGGTAATTCACCCCTCCACTTT. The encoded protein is CASSDRTGTGNSPLHF.

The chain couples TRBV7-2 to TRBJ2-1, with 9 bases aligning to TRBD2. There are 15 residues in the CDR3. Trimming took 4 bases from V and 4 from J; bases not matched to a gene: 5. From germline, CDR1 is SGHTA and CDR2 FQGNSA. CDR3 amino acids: CASSSRGGGYNEQFF. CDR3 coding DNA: TGTGCCAGCAGCTCCCGCGGGGGGGGTTACAATGAGCAGTTCTTC.

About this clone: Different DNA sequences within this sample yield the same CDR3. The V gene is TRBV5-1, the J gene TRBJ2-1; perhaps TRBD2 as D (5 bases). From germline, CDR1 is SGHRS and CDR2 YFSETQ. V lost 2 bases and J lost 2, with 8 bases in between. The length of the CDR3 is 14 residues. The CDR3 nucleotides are TGCGCCAGCAGCTTCAGCGGAGCCTACAATGAGCAGTTCTTC. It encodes CASSFSGAYNEQFF.

The CDR3 loop is CASSPGRLWRGYTF. The CDR3 nucleotides read TGTGCCAGCAGCCCCGGGAGACTATGGCGTGGCTACACCTTC. The chain is built from TRBV7-9 and TRBJ1-2; D call uncertain. CDR3 length: 14 residues. The V end lost 5 bases, the J end lost 7 bases, and 17 bases lay between the germline ends. Germline assignment: CDR1 SEHNR and CDR2 FQNEAQ (reference sequence).

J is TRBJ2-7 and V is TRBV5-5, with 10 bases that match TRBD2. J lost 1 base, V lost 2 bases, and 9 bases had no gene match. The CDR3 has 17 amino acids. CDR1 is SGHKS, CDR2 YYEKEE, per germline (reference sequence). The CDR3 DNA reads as TGTGCCAGCAGCTTCTCCGGGACTAGCGTCCCGTCCTACGAGCAGTACTTC. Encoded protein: CASSFSGTSVPSYEQYF.

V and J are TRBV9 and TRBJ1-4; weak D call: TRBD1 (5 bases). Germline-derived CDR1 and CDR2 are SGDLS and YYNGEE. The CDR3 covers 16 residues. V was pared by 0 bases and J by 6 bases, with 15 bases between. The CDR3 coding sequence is TGTGCCAGCAGCGTAGCCGGGCGGGGACGTTATGAAAAACTGTTTTTT. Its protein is CASSVAGRGRYEKLFF.

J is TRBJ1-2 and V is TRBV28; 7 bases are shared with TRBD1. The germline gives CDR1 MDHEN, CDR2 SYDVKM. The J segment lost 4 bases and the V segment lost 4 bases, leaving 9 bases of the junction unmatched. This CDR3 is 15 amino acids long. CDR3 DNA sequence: TGTGCCAGCAGTTACCCAATCGGACAGGTCTATGGCTACACCTTC. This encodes CASSYPIGQVYGYTF.

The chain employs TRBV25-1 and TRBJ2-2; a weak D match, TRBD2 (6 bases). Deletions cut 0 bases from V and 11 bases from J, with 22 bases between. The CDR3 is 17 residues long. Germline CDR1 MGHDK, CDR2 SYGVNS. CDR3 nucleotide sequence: TGTGCCAGCAGTGAATATCAGGGAGGAATGACCCATGGCGAGCTGTTTTTT. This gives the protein CASSEYQGGMTHGELFF.